This T cell receptor (beta chain) was captured by sequencing in a study of molecular identifiers for immune sequencing clone quantification. Germline loops: CDR1 MNHEY, CDR2 SVGEGT. The CDR3 contains 14 residues. About this clonotype: A single base separates this from a much larger clone, so it may be a read error.

TCRdb called the PCR reads again in MiXCR, with one record for every CDR3 protein. The data show about 500,000 distinct CDR3 sequences, with around a fifth seen just once and 0.65% to 0.95% held by the top ten. The receptor was derived from a human donor in good health. Some libraries in this study had Jurkat cell RNA spiked in. The chain uses TRBV6-2 or TRBV6-3 and TRBJ2-7; a possible D gene is TRBD2 (5 bases). Sequencing used naive CD8+ T cells from blood, with Jurkat cell RNA spiked in. As for subset: FACS-sorted CD8+CD4-CCR7+CD45RA+ naive T cells. This CDR3 reads CASSYSAASYKQYF. The CDR3, as DNA: TGTGCCAGCAGTTACTCGGCAGCTAGCTACAAGCAGTACTTC.